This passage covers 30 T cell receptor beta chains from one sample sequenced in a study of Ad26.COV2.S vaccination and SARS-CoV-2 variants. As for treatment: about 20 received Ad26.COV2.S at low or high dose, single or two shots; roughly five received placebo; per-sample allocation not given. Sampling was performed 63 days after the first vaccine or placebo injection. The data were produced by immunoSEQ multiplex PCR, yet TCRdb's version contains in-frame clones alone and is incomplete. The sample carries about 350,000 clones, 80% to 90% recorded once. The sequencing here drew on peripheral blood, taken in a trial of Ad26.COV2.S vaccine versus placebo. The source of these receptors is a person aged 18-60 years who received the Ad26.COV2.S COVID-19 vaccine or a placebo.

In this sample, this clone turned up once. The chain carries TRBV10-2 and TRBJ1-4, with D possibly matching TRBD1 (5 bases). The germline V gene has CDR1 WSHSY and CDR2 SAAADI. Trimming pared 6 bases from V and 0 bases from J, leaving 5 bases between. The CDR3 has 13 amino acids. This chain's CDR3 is CASRGATNEKLFF. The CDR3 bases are TGCGCCAGCAGGGGGGCAACTAATGAAAAACTGTTTTTT.

CDR3 DNA sequence: TGCGCCGGAAGGACAGGGGCGAACACCGGGGAGCTGTTTTTT. Amino acid sequence: CAGRTGANTGELFF. The genes are TRBV5-1 and TRBJ2-2; 9 bases are a match to TRBD1. The CDR3 length is 14 residues. Unmatched junction bases numbered 4, after V lost 10 bases and J lost 0 bases. Per germline, CDR1 SGHRS and CDR2 YFSETQ.

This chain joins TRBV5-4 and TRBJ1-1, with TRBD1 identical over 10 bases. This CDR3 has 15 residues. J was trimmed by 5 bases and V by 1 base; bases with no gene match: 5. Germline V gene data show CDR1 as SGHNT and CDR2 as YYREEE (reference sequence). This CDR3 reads CASSLFGQGGTEAFF. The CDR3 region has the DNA TGTGCCAGCAGCTTGTTCGGACAGGGGGGAACTGAAGCTTTCTTT.

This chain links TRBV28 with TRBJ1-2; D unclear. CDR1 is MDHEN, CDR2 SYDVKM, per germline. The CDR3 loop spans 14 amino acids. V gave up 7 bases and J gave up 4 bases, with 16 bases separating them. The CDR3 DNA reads TGTGCCAGCACCCTATCACAGACCATCTATGGCTACACCTTC. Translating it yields CASTLSQTIYGYTF.

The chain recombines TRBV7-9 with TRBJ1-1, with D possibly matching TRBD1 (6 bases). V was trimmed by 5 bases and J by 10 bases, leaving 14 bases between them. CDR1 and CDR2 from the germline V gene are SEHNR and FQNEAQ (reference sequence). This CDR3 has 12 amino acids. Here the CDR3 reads CASSIGGAGAFF. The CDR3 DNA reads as TGTGCCAGCAGCATTGGGGGCGCGGGAGCTTTCTTT.

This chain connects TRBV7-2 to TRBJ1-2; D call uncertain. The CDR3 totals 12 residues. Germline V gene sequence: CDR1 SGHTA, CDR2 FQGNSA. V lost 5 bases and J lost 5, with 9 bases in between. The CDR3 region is CASSPSQYGYTF. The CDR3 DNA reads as TGTGCCAGCAGCCCATCCCAATATGGCTACACCTTC.

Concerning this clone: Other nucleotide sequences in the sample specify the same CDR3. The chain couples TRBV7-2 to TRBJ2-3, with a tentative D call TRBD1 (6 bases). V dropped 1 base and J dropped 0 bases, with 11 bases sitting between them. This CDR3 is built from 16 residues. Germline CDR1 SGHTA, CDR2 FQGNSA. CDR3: CASSLVGGPSTDTQYF. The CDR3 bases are TGTGCCAGCAGCTTAGTAGGGGGTCCTAGCACAGATACGCAGTATTTT. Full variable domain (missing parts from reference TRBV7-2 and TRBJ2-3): GAGVSQSPSNKVTEKGKDVELRCDPISGHTALYWYRQSLGQGLEFLIYFQGNSAPDKSGLPSDRFSAERTGGSVSTLTIQRTQQEDSAVYLCASSLVGGPSTDTQYFGPGTRLTVL.

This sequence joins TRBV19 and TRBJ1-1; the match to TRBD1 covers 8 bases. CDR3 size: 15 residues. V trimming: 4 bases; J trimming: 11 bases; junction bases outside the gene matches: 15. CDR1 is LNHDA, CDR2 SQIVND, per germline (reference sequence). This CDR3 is CASSTQPGQAAEAFF. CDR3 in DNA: TGTGCCAGTAGTACCCAGCCGGGACAGGCGGCCGAGGCTTTCTTT.

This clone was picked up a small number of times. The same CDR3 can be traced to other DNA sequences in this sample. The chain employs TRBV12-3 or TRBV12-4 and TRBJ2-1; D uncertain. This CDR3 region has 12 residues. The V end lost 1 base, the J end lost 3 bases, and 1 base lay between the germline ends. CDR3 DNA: TGTGCCAGCAGTTTAGGCTACAATGAGCAGTTCTTC. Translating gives CASSLGYNEQFF.

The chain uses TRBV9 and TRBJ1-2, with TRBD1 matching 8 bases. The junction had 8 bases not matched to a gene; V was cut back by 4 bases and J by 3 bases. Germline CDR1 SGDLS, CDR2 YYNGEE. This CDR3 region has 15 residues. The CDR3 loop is CASSSTGGQDYGYTF. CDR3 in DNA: TGTGCCAGCAGCTCTACAGGGGGACAGGACTATGGCTACACCTTC.

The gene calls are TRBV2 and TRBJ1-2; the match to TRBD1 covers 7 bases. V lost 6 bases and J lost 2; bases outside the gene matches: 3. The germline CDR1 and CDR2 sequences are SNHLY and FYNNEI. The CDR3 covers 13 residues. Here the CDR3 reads CASRPTGNYGYTF. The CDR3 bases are TGTGCCAGCAGGCCGACAGGGAACTATGGCTACACCTTC.

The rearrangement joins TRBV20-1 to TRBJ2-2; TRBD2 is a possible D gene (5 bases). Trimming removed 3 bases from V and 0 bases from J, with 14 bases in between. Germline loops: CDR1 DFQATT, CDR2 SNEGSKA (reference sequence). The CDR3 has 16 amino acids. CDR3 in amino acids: CSASVWETTNTGELFF. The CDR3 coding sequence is TGCAGTGCTAGTGTCTGGGAGACAACGAACACCGGGGAGCTGTTTTTT.

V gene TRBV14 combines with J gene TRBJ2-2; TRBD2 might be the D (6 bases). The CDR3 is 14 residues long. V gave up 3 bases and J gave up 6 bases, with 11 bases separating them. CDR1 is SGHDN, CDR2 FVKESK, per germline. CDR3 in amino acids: CASSQGRRAGELFF. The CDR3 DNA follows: TGTGCCAGCAGCCAGGGTAGGAGGGCCGGGGAGCTGTTTTTT.

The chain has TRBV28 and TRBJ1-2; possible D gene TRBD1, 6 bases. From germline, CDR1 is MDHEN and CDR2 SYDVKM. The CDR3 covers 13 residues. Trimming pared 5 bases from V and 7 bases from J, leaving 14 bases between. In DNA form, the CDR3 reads TGTGCCAGCAGTAAAACAGGGATGGGTGGCTACACCTTC. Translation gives CASSKTGMGGYTF.

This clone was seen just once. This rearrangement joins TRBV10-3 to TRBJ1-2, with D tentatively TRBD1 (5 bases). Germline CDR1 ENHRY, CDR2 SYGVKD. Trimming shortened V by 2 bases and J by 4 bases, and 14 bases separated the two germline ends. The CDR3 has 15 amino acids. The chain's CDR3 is CAISENPQRGYGYTF. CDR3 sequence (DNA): TGTGCCATCAGTGAGAACCCCCAAAGGGGCTATGGCTACACCTTC.

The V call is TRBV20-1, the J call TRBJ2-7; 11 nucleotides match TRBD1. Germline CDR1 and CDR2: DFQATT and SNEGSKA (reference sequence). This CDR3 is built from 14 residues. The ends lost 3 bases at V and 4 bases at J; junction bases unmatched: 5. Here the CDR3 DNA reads TGCAGTGCTAGTAGGGGGACAGGGGGTTACGAGCAGTACTTC. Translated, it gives CSASRGTGGYEQYF.

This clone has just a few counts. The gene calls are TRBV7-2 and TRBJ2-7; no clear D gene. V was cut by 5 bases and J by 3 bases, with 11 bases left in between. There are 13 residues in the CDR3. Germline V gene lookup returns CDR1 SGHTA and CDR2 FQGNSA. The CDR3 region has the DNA TGTGCCAGCAGCCCCCCACTTGACTACGAGCAGTACTTC. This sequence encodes CASSPPLDYEQYF.

In DNA form, the CDR3 reads TGTGCCAGCAGCTACCCATATTTTGCGGGGGGGAGAAATGAGCAGTTCTTC. Amino acid sequence: CASSYPYFAGGRNEQFF. The genes are TRBV7-2 and TRBJ2-1, with TRBD2 identical over 9 bases. This CDR3 has 17 residues. Germline loops: CDR1 SGHTA, CDR2 FQGNSA. J gave up 7 bases and V 4 bases, and 14 bases lay outside the gene matches. The variable domain in full, with the rest retrieved from reference TRBV7-2 and TRBJ2-1, is GAGVSQSPSNKVTEKGKDVELRCDPISGHTALYWYRQSLGQGLEFLIYFQGNSAPDKSGLPSDRFSAERTGGSVSTLTIQRTQQEDSAVYLCASSYPYFAGGRNEQFFGPGTRLTVL.

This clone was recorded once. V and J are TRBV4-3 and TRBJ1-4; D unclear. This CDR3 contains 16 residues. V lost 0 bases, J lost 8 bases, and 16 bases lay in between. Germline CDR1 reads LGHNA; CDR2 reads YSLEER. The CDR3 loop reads CASSQDEGRLKEKLFF. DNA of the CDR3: TGCGCCAGCAGCCAAGATGAGGGCAGGTTAAAAGAAAAACTGTTTTTT.

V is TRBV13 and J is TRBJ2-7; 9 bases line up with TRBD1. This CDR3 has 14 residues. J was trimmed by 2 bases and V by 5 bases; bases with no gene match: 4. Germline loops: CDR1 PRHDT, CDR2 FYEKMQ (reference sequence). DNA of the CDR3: TGTGCCAGCAGCCAAAGACAGGGGGCCTACGAGCAGTACTTC. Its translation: CASSQRQGAYEQYF.

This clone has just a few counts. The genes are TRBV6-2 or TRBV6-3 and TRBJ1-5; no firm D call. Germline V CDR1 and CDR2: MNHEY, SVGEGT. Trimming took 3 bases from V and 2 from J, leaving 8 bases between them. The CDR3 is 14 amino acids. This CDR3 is CASSYLDGNQPQHF. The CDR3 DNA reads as TGTGCCAGCAGTTATCTGGACGGCAATCAGCCCCAGCATTTT.

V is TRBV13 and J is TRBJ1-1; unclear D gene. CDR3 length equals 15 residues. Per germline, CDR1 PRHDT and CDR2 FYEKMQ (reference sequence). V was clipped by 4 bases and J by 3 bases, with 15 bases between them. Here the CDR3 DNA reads TGTGCCAGCAGCTGGACCCGGGAGCGGGACACTGAAGCTTTCTTT. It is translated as CASSWTRERDTEAFF. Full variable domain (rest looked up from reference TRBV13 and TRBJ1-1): AAGVIQSPRHLIKEKRETATLKCYPIPRHDTVYWYQQGPGQDPQFLISFYEKMQSDKGSIPDRFSAQQFSDYHSELNMSSLELGDSALYFCASSWTRERDTEAFFGQGTRLTVV.

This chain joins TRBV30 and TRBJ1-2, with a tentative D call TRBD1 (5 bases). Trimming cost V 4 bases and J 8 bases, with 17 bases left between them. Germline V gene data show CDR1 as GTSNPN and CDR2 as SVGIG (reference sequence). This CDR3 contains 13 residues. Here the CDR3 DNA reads TGTGCCTGGACCGGAGGAACCCACAGGGGCTACACCTTC. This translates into CAWTGGTHRGYTF.

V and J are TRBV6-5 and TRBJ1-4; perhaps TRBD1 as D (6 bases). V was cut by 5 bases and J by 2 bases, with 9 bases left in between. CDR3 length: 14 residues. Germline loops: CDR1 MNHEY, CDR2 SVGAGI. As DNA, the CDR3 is TGTGCCAGCAGTCGCGACAGGACTAATGAAAAACTGTTTTTT. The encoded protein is CASSRDRTNEKLFF.

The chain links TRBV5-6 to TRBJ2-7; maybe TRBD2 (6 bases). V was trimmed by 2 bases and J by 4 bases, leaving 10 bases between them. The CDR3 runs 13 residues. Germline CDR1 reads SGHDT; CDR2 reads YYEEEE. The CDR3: CASSFGGRYEQYF. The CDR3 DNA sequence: TGTGCCAGCAGCTTTGGAGGGAGGTACGAGCAGTACTTC.

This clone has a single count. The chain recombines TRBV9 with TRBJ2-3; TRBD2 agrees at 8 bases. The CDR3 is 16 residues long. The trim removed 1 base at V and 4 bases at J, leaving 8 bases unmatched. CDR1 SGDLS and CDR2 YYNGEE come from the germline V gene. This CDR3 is CASSVISGGPADTQYF. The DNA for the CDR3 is TGTGCCAGCAGCGTAATCTCGGGAGGGCCGGCAGATACGCAGTATTTT.

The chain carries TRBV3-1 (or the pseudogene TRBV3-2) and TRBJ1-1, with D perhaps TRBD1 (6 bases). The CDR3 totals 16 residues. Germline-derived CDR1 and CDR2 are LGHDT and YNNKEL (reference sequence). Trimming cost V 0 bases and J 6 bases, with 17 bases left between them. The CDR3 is CASSQEEGHRVAEAFF. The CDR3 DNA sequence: TGTGCCAGCAGCCAAGAAGAGGGGCACAGGGTAGCTGAAGCTTTCTTT.

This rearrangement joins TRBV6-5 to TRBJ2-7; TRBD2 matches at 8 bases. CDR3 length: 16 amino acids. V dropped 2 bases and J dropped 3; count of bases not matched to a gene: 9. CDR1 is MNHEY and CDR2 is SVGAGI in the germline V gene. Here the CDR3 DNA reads TGTGCCAGCAGTTACCGGGAGGGACTCAATATCTACGAGCAGTACTTC. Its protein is CASSYREGLNIYEQYF.

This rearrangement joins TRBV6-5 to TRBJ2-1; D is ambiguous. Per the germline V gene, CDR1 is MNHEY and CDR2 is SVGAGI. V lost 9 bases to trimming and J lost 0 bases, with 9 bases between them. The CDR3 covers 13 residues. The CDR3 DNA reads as TGTGCCAGTTCACCGAGCTCCTACAATGAGCAGTTCTTC. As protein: CASSPSSYNEQFF.

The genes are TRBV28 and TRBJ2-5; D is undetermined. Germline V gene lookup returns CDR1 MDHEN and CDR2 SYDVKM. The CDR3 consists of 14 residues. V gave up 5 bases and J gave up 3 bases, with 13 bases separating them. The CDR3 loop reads CASSPRFAEETQYF. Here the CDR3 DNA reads TGTGCCAGCAGTCCAAGGTTTGCTGAAGAGACCCAGTACTTC.